The rows below give T cell receptor beta chains drawn from one sample of a study of cytomegalovirus exposure and HLA in healthy donors. Produced via immunoSEQ multiplex PCR; TCRdb's table is partial and in-frame only. The sample yields about 250,000 clones, more than 75% seen once. Sample: PBMCs. The receptor source for this set is a girl aged 2-10 years in good health and CMV-seronegative. The CDR3 runs from the conserved cysteine through the conserved F or W. A D gene is named only where the DNA matches it firmly. For some rows the clone size is stated as once, few or many, or as a class when expanded; others skip it.

clone_size: .; cdr3_length: 13; j_call: TRBJ1-4; d_call: TRBD1; v_call: TRBV7-9; cdr3_nt: TGTGCCAGCAGCGAAAGACAGGGGAGAAAACTGTTTTTT; cdr3_aa: CASSERQGRKLFF
clone_size: .; cdr3_length: 14; j_call: TRBJ1-5; d_call: .; v_call: TRBV7-9; cdr3_nt: TGTGCCATAATACAGGGATCAGGCAATCAGCCCCAGCATTTT; cdr3_aa: CAIIQGSGNQPQHF
clone_size: .; cdr3_length: 15; j_call: TRBJ2-5; d_call: .; v_call: TRBV15; cdr3_nt: TGTGCCACCAGCAGAGACAGACAGGACCAAGAGACCCAGTACTTC; cdr3_aa: CATSRDRQDQETQYF
clone_size: .; cdr3_length: 14; j_call: TRBJ2-2; d_call: .; v_call: TRBV7-9; cdr3_nt: TGTGCCAGCAGCTTAGTTCGTCCCACCGGGGAGCTGTTTTTT; cdr3_aa: CASSLVRPTGELFF
clone_size: .; cdr3_length: 12; j_call: TRBJ1-2; d_call: TRBD1; v_call: TRBV29-1; cdr3_nt: TGCAGCGTTGGGACAGGAGGCTATGGCTACACCTTC; cdr3_aa: CSVGTGGYGYTF
clone_size: .; cdr3_length: 13; j_call: TRBJ1-6; d_call: .; v_call: TRBV9; cdr3_nt: TGTGCCAGCAGCACCCGACAAGATTCACCCCTCCACTTT; cdr3_aa: CASSTRQDSPLHF
clone_size: .; cdr3_length: 16; j_call: TRBJ1-1; d_call: .; v_call: TRBV19; cdr3_nt: TGTGCCAGTAGTATAGCTGGGGCCCTCCAGACCCCTGAAGCTTTCTTT; cdr3_aa: CASSIAGALQTPEAFF
clone_size: .; cdr3_length: 15; j_call: TRBJ2-1; d_call: TRBD2; v_call: TRBV5-1; cdr3_nt: TGCGCCAGCAGCCCAGCGGGAGAGCCCCTGAATGAGCAGTTCTTC; cdr3_aa: CASSPAGEPLNEQFF
clone_size: .; cdr3_length: 15; j_call: TRBJ2-1; d_call: TRBD2; v_call: TRBV7-8; cdr3_nt: TGTGCCAGCAGCCCCCTAGCGGGAGGGTACAATGAGCAGTTCTTC; cdr3_aa: CASSPLAGGYNEQFF
clone_size: .; cdr3_length: 15; j_call: TRBJ2-1; d_call: TRBD1; v_call: TRBV6-5; cdr3_nt: TGTGCCAGCCTACGGACAGGGGGCGAAGGCAATGAGCAGTTCTTC; cdr3_aa: CASLRTGGEGNEQFF
clone_size: few; cdr3_length: 13; j_call: TRBJ1-1; d_call: .; v_call: TRBV6-5; cdr3_nt: TGTGCCAGCAGTGCACAGGTGGGCACTGAAGCTTTCTTT; cdr3_aa: CASSAQVGTEAFF
clone_size: .; cdr3_length: 15; j_call: TRBJ1-4; d_call: .; v_call: TRBV30; cdr3_nt: TGTGCCTGGAGTGTCACAGGGCGCTCTGGTGAAAAACTGTTTTTT; cdr3_aa: CAWSVTGRSGEKLFF
clone_size: .; cdr3_length: 16; j_call: TRBJ2-3; d_call: TRBD2; v_call: TRBV5-1; cdr3_nt: TGCGCCAGCAGCACGGGACTAGCTGCTGTCGCAGATACGCAGTATTTT; cdr3_aa: CASSTGLAAVADTQYF
clone_size: .; cdr3_length: 15; j_call: TRBJ1-6; d_call: TRBD1; v_call: TRBV6-5; cdr3_nt: TGTGCCAGCAGTTACAGGGACAGGGGTAATTCACCCCTCCACTTT; cdr3_aa: CASSYRDRGNSPLHF
clone_size: .; cdr3_length: 10; j_call: TRBJ2-7; d_call: .; v_call: TRBV6-1; cdr3_nt: TGTGCCAGCTTTAGTACGGTGCAGTACTTC; cdr3_aa: CASFSTVQYF
clone_size: .; cdr3_length: 17; j_call: TRBJ2-7; d_call: TRBD2; v_call: TRBV7-7; cdr3_nt: TGTGCCAGCAGCTCAAGCATGGGACTAGTCAGGGGCTACGAGCAGTACTTC; cdr3_aa: CASSSSMGLVRGYEQYF
clone_size: .; cdr3_length: 14; j_call: TRBJ1-2; d_call: .; v_call: TRBV7-6; cdr3_nt: TGTGCCAGCAGCCGAAACAGGGAGCTGGGAGGCTACACCTTC; cdr3_aa: CASSRNRELGGYTF
clone_size: .; cdr3_length: 17; j_call: TRBJ2-5; d_call: TRBD2; v_call: TRBV4-2; cdr3_nt: TGTGCCAGCAGCCAAGATGCTTTTCGGACTAGCGACGAGACCCAGTACTTC; cdr3_aa: CASSQDAFRTSDETQYF
clone_size: .; cdr3_length: 16; j_call: TRBJ2-2; d_call: TRBD2; v_call: TRBV5-1; cdr3_nt: TGCGCCAGCCGCATACTAGCGGGAGGGAACACCGGGGAGCTGTTTTTT; cdr3_aa: CASRILAGGNTGELFF
clone_size: .; cdr3_length: 12; j_call: TRBJ1-1; d_call: .; v_call: TRBV7-9; cdr3_nt: TGTGCCAGCAGCTCCGGGGGCACTGAAGCTTTCTTT; cdr3_aa: CASSSGGTEAFF
clone_size: .; cdr3_length: 17; j_call: TRBJ2-3; d_call: TRBD2; v_call: TRBV5-6; cdr3_nt: TGTGCCAGCAGCTTGGGGCTAGCGGGGGGGCTGGGGGATACGCAGTATTTT; cdr3_aa: CASSLGLAGGLGDTQYF
clone_size: .; cdr3_length: 15; j_call: TRBJ1-1; d_call: TRBD1; v_call: TRBV4-1; cdr3_nt: TGCGCCAGCAGCCATCCGACAGGGGTTGTCACTGAAGCTTTCTTT; cdr3_aa: CASSHPTGVVTEAFF
clone_size: .; cdr3_length: 16; j_call: TRBJ2-1; d_call: TRBD2; v_call: TRBV27; cdr3_nt: TGTGCCAGCAGTTCAAAGCGGGGGGGCTACAGGAATGAGCAGTTCTTC; cdr3_aa: CASSSKRGGYRNEQFF
clone_size: .; cdr3_length: 14; j_call: TRBJ2-2; d_call: TRBD1; v_call: TRBV11-2; cdr3_nt: TGTGCCAGCAGCTTGGACAGGGGGGCCGGGGAGCTGTTTTTT; cdr3_aa: CASSLDRGAGELFF
clone_size: few; cdr3_length: 13; j_call: TRBJ1-1; d_call: .; v_call: TRBV2; cdr3_nt: TGTGCCAGCACCGGACAGATGAACACTGAAGCTTTCTTT; cdr3_aa: CASTGQMNTEAFF